This T cell receptor beta chain was retrieved from a study of blood T cell repertoires in COVID-19. V lost 0 bases, J lost 7 bases, and 12 bases lay in between. This CDR3 contains 14 residues. Germline V CDR1 and CDR2: LGHDT, YNNKEL (reference sequence). The protocol was immunoSEQ multiplex PCR, while the TCRdb copy is restricted to in-frame clones and leaves out a portion. The sample has some 270,000 clones, 80% to 85% seen once. This sequence was found in a person aged 65 to 85 with COVID-19, enrolled during active disease. The chain carries TRBV3-1 (or the pseudogene TRBV3-2) and TRBJ2-5; D ambiguous. The material sequenced was peripheral blood. The CDR3 region has the DNA TGTGCCAGCAGCCAAGATCCGCTGCGCGGGACCCAGTACTTC. Protein: CASSQDPLRGTQYF.